These 25 T cell receptor beta chains originate from one sample sequenced in a study of T cells in Graves' hyperthyroidism and ophthalmopathy. RNA transcripts were the template for amplifying TCR beta CDR3 regions. TCR CDR3 underwent first-round RT-PCR with the HTBI primer set. In TCRdb, the multiplex PCR reads were re-called with MiXCR into one record per CDR3 protein. The sample records roughly 380,000 distinct CDR3 sequences, roughly 18% being singletons. Sample: blood. The receptor set was obtained from a woman aged 40 to 49 with Graves' ophthalmopathy.

In this sample, this clonotype turned up a few times. The gene calls are TRBV30 and TRBJ2-2; D tentatively reads TRBD1 or TRBD2 (5 bases each). Germline V lookup: CDR1 GTSNPN, CDR2 SVGIG (reference sequence). V lost 2 bases, J lost 6 bases, and 7 bases lay in between. The CDR3 runs 12 residues. In nucleotides, the CDR3 is TGTGCCTGGAGTTTGGGGGCCGGGGAGCTGTTTTTT. This gives the protein CAWSLGAGELFF.

This clonotype was seen ten or more times. The chain has TRBV11-2 and TRBJ2-7; TRBD2 aligns across 7 bases. Germline CDR1 reads SGHAT; CDR2 reads FQNNGV. The CDR3 spans 16 residues. J gave up 3 bases and V 1 base, and 9 bases lay outside the gene matches. This CDR3 reads CASSLGGGSGNYEQYF. DNA for the CDR3: TGTGCCAGCAGCTTAGGTGGCGGAAGCGGGAACTACGAGCAGTACTTC.

Many counts were recorded for this clonotype. This sequence joins TRBV28 and TRBJ2-7, with D possibly TRBD2 on 6 matching bases. Germline CDR1 reads MDHEN; CDR2 reads SYDVKM. Trimming stripped 5 bases from V and 3 bases from J, with 26 bases between. This CDR3 spans 18 amino acids. CDR3 in DNA: TGTGCCAGCAGTACCCGGCGGGCTAGCGCCCAAGAAGTCTACGAGCAGTACTTC. Translated, it gives CASSTRRASAQEVYEQYF.

This clonotype was counted at least ten times. The gene calls are TRBV24-1 and TRBJ2-2; possible D gene TRBD1, 7 bases. The germline gives CDR1 KGHDR, CDR2 SFDVKD. Between the trimmed V and J ends, which lost 4 bases and 1 base, there was a span of 12 bases. The CDR3 extends over 16 amino acids. The CDR3 protein is CATSDAGQMNTGELFF. CDR3 DNA: TGTGCCACCAGTGACGCGGGACAGATGAACACCGGGGAGCTGTTTTTT.

This clonotype showed up many times. This chain connects TRBV7-8 to TRBJ2-7; 9 bases line up with TRBD1. The CDR3 loop spans 13 amino acids. The trim removed 5 bases at V and 6 bases at J, leaving 5 bases unmatched. Germline lookup yields CDR1 SGHVS and CDR2 FQNEAQ. This CDR3 is CASSVDRGGEQYF. Written as DNA, the CDR3 is TGTGCCAGCAGCGTGGACAGGGGCGGCGAGCAGTACTTC.

This chain connects TRBV20-1 to TRBJ2-7; TRBD2 matches 7 bases. In germline, CDR1 is DFQATT, CDR2 SNEGSKA (reference sequence). V gave up 0 bases and J gave up 4 bases; unmatched junction bases: 9. CDR3 length: 15 residues. In DNA, the CDR3 is TGCAGTGCTAGAGATCGTGGCGGGAGCCTATACGAGCAGTACTTC. This gives the protein CSARDRGGSLYEQYF.

This clonotype was picked up many times. The chain links TRBV19 to TRBJ2-6, with 10 bases identical to TRBD2. Germline CDR1 LNHDA, CDR2 SQIVND (reference sequence). Losses at the gene ends were 6 bases for V and 1 base for J; bases not matched to a gene: 6. This CDR3 region has 17 residues. The CDR3 loop reads CASSSLAGVSGANVLTF. The CDR3 DNA reads TGTGCCAGTAGCAGTCTAGCGGGAGTTTCTGGGGCCAACGTCCTGACTTTC.

At least ten counts were recorded for this clonotype. The germline gene is not matched at one end of the junction; a read error may be the cause. The chain combines TRBV15 with TRBJ1-5, with D perhaps TRBD1 (6 bases). Germline V CDR1 and CDR2: LNHNV, YYDKDF (reference sequence). This CDR3 has 16 residues. The DNA for the CDR3 is TGTGCCACCAGCAGAGATTTTCGGGGGGGCAACCAGCCCCAGCATTTT. This translates into CATSRDFRGGNQPQHF. The entire variable domain, with the rest obtained from reference TRBV15 and TRBJ1-5, is as follows: DAMVIQNPRYQVTQFGKPVTLSCSQTLNHNVMYWYQQKSSQAPKLLFHYYDKDFNNEADTPDNFQSRRPNTSFCFLDIRSPGLGDTAMYLCATSRDFRGGNQPQHFGDGTRLSIL.

This clonotype was recorded many times. The chain employs TRBV6-5 and TRBJ1-5; no definite D call. The ends were cut back, 8 bases at V and 4 bases at J, with 6 bases in the middle. Looked up from germline, CDR1 is MNHEY and CDR2 is SVGAGI. CDR3 length: 11 amino acids. CDR3 sequence (DNA): TGTGCCAGCTCTTTTAATCAGCCCCAGCATTTT. Protein: CASSFNQPQHF.

The rearrangement links TRBV6-2 or TRBV6-3 to TRBJ2-7, with a weak D call TRBD2 (6 bases). This CDR3 region has 15 residues. Germline-derived CDR1 and CDR2 are MNHEY and SVGEGT. Trimming left V 7 bases short and J 3 bases short, with 19 bases between. CDR3 sequence reads: CASIKERAALYEQYF. The CDR3 nucleotides read TGTGCCAGCATTAAGGAGCGGGCGGCCCTCTACGAGCAGTACTTC.

This clonotype was counted many times. This CDR3 is CSVRRNYEQYF. CDR3 DNA: TGCAGCGTTCGTCGGAATTACGAGCAGTACTTC. V is TRBV29-1 and J is TRBJ2-7; the D is unclear. The CDR3 totals 11 residues. Deletions cut 5 bases from V and 4 bases from J, with 9 bases between. CDR1 and CDR2 from the germline V gene are SQVTM and ANQGSEA.

The gene calls are TRBV30 and TRBJ2-5; 15 bases fit TRBD2. The CDR3 length is 14 residues. Germline loops: CDR1 GTSNPN, CDR2 SVGIG (reference sequence). The J segment lost 10 bases and the V segment lost 0 bases, leaving 3 bases of the junction unmatched. In DNA, the CDR3 is TGTGCCTGGAGTGTCGGGACTAGCGGGAGGATCCAGTACTTC. Its translation: CAWSVGTSGRIQYF.

This clonotype was seen at least ten times. The chain employs TRBV6-5 and TRBJ1-1; perhaps TRBD1 as D (5 bases). V was pared by 5 bases and J by 10 bases, with 11 bases between. The V gene's germline CDR1 is MNHEY and CDR2 SVGAGI. The CDR3 loop spans 11 amino acids. CDR3 residues: CASSRGDVAFF. CDR3 nucleotides: TGTGCCAGCAGTCGGGGCGATGTAGCTTTCTTT.

The sample holds many counts of this clonotype. The chain recombines TRBV2 with TRBJ2-7, with 8 bases lining up with TRBD2. In germline, CDR1 is SNHLY, CDR2 FYNNEI. CDR3 length: 13 residues. The trim removed 7 bases at V and 2 bases at J, leaving 4 bases unmatched. The CDR3: CASTLAETYEQYF. CDR3 DNA sequence: TGTGCCAGCACACTAGCGGAGACCTACGAGCAGTACTTC.

This clonotype was counted at least ten times. The genes are TRBV2 and TRBJ1-5; no firm D call. Trimming pared 0 bases from V and 5 bases from J, leaving 8 bases between. Looked up from germline, CDR1 is SNHLY and CDR2 is FYNNEI. There are 14 residues in the CDR3. Here the CDR3 DNA reads TGTGCCAGCAGTGAAGCGCGGAGAGATCAGCCCCAGCATTTT. The encoded protein is CASSEARRDQPQHF.

This clonotype occurred many times. The gene calls are TRBV9 and TRBJ1-3; no clear D. The CDR3 has 15 residues. Per germline, CDR1 SGDLS and CDR2 YYNGEE. Trimming shortened V by 3 bases and J by 0 bases, and 10 bases separated the two germline ends. The CDR3 protein is CASSATDFSGNTIYF. The CDR3 DNA follows: TGTGCCAGCAGCGCGACGGATTTCTCTGGAAACACCATATATTTT.

This clonotype occurred many times. J is TRBJ2-7 and V is TRBV6-5, with no clear D. Trimming removed 0 bases from V and 4 bases from J, with 7 bases in between. Germline CDR1 reads MNHEY; CDR2 reads SVGAGI. This CDR3 spans 13 amino acids. This chain's CDR3 is CASSYSNTYEQYF. The CDR3 DNA follows: TGTGCCAGCAGTTACTCGAACACGTACGAGCAGTACTTC.

This clonotype was counted ten times or more. V usage is TRBV20-1 and J usage is TRBJ2-7; D is possibly TRBD2 (6 bases). From germline, CDR1 is DFQATT and CDR2 SNEGSKA (reference sequence). The CDR3 contains 18 residues. V lost 0 bases and J 5 bases, leaving 26 bases between the germline ends. In DNA, the CDR3 is TGCAGTGCTAGAGATCCCTTCCGGCCAGCCAACGGGAGCAACGAGCAGTACTTC. Protein: CSARDPFRPANGSNEQYF.

This clonotype has more than one count but fewer than ten. The V call is TRBV11-2, the J call TRBJ2-5; 8 nucleotides line up with TRBD2. J was trimmed by 3 bases and V by 3 bases; bases with no gene match: 15. In germline, CDR1 is SGHAT, CDR2 FQNNGV. The CDR3 runs 18 residues. CDR3 loop: CASSFRREGGGPKETQYF. The CDR3 DNA follows: TGTGCCAGCAGCTTCCGCCGGGAGGGCGGGGGACCCAAAGAGACCCAGTACTTC. The full variable domain, completed using reference TRBV11-2 and TRBJ2-5, is EAGVAQSPRYKIIEKRQSVAFWCNPISGHATLYWYQQILGQGPKLLIQFQNNGVVDDSQLPKDRFSAERLKGVDSTLKIQPAKLEDSAVYLCASSFRREGGGPKETQYFGPGTRLLVL.

The sample holds a few counts of this clonotype. The chain joins TRBV11-2 to TRBJ1-1, with D tentatively TRBD1 (5 bases). The V and J ends lost 6 bases and 11 bases respectively, with 13 bases between them. Germline V gives CDR1 SGHAT, CDR2 FQNNGV. The CDR3 covers 11 residues. The CDR3 loop is CASSVREPAFF. CDR3 nucleotides: TGTGCCAGCAGTGTCAGGGAGCCGGCTTTCTTT.

This clonotype was counted many times. The chain is built from TRBV4-3 and TRBJ1-6; D gene uncertain. The germline gives CDR1 LGHNA, CDR2 YSLEER. This CDR3 comprises 15 residues. Trimming left V 2 bases short and J 10 bases short, with 15 bases between. For the CDR3, the DNA is TGCGCCAGCAGCCAATCGTCTGCCCGAATCTCACCCCTCCACTTT. Protein: CASSQSSARISPLHF.

Concerning this clonotype: A single base separates this from a much larger clone, so it may be a read error. The chain joins TRBV7-9 to TRBJ1-1; D perhaps matches TRBD1 (6 bases). Germline assignment: CDR1 SEHNR and CDR2 FQNEAQ (reference sequence). This CDR3 has 11 residues. The CDR3 nucleotides are TGTGCCAGCAGCTGGGGGGCTGAAGCTCTCTTT. This encodes CASSWGAEALF.

This clonotype was seen more than once but under ten times. At one end the junction does not follow the germline gene, possibly because of a read error. The chain employs TRBV9 and TRBJ2-2; 7 bases align to TRBD1. CDR3 length: 16 amino acids. Germline V gene data show CDR1 as SGDLS and CDR2 as YYNGEE. Written as DNA, the CDR3 is TGTGTCAGCAGCGTAGCTCCGGGACAGCTGACCGGGGAGCTGTTTTTT. Translating it yields CVSSVAPGQLTGELFF.

The table lists this clonotype with many counts. The chain couples TRBV10-1 to TRBJ1-5; tentatively, D is TRBD1 (5 bases). Trimming stripped 2 bases from V and 3 bases from J, with 8 bases between. Per germline, CDR1 WNHNN and CDR2 SYGVQD (reference sequence). CDR3 length: 14 amino acids. Here the CDR3 DNA reads TGCGCCAGCAGTGAGGCAGGGCTCAATCAGCCCCAGCATTTT. As protein: CASSEAGLNQPQHF.

Concerning this clonotype itself: At one of its ends the junction is not consistent with the germline gene, which may arise from a read error. This chain uses TRBV18 with TRBJ1-1; maybe TRBD1 (5 bases). This CDR3 has 14 residues. CDR1 and CDR2 from the germline V gene are KGHSH and LQKENI. Here the CDR3 DNA reads TGTGCCAACTCACCGTCAGGGATGGCCGCTGAAGCTTTCTTT. It specifies CANSPSGMAAEAFF.